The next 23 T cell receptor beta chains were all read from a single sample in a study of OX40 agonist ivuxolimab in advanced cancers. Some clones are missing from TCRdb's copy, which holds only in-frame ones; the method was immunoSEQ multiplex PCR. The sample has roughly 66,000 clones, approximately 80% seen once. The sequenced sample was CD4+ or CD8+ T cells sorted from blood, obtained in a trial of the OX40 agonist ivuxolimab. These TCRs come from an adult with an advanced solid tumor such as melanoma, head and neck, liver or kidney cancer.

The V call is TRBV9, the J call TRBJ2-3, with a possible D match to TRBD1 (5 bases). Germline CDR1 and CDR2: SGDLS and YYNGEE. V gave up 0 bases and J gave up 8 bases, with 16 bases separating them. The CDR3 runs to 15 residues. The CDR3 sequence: CASSVEGSAMGTQYF. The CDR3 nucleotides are TGTGCCAGCAGCGTAGAGGGGTCCGCAATGGGTACGCAGTATTTT.

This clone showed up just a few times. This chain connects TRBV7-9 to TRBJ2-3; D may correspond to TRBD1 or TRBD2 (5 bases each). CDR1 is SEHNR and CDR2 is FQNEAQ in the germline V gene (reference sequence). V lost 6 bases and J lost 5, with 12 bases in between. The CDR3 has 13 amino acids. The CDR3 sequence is CASSRDLEDTQYF. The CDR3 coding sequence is TGTGCCAGCAGTCGGGACCTTGAAGATACGCAGTATTTT.

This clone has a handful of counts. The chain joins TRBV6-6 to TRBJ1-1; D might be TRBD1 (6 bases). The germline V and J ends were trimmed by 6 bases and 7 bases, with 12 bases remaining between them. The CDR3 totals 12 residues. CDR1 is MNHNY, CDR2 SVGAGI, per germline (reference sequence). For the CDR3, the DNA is TGTGCCAGCAGCCGAGGACAGTTTGAAGCTTTCTTT. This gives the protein CASSRGQFEAFF.

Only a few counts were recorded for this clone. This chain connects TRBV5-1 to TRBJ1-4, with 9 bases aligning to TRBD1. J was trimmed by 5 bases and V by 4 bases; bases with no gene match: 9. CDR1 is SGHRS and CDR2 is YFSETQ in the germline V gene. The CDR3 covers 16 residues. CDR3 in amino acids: CASSLGQGTLNEKLFF. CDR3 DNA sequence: TGCGCCAGCAGCCTGGGACAGGGAACGCTGAATGAAAAACTGTTTTTT.

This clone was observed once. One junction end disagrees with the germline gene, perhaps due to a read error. The CDR3 sequence is CASGRANTGELSF. CDR3 in DNA: TGTGCCAGCGGGAGGGCGAACACCGGGGAGCTGTCTTTT. The J gene is TRBJ2-2, the V gene TRBV6-6; 7 bases agree with TRBD2. Germline loops: CDR1 MNHNY, CDR2 SVGAGI (reference sequence). CDR3 length: 13 residues.

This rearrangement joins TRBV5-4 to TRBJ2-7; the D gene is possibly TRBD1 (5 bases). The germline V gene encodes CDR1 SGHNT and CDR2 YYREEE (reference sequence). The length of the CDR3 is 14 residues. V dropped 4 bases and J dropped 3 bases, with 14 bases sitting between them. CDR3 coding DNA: TGTGCCAGCAGCCTTCAGGGTTTGGGCTACGAGCAGTACTTC. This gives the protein CASSLQGLGYEQYF.

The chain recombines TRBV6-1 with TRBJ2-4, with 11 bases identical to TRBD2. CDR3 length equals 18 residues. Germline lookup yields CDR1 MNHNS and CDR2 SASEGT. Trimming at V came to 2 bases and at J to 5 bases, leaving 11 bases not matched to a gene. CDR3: CASSEILAGGWLENIQYF. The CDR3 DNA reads TGTGCCAGCAGTGAAATATTAGCGGGGGGGTGGCTCGAAAACATTCAGTACTTC.

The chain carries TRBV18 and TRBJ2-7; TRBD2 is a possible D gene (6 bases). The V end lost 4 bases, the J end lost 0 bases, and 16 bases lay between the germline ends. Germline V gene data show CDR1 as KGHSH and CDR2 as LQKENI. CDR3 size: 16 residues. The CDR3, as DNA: TGTGCCAGCTCACTCCGAGGTGGCGGGATCTCCTACGAGCAGTACTTC. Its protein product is CASSLRGGGISYEQYF.

CDR3: CASSLGLAGVYEQYF. In DNA, the CDR3 is TGTGCCAGCAGCTTGGGACTAGCGGGCGTCTACGAGCAGTACTTC. The chain has TRBV7-2 and TRBJ2-7, with 12 bases lining up with TRBD2. V gave up 3 bases and J gave up 3 bases; unmatched junction bases: 3. Per germline, CDR1 SGHTA and CDR2 FQGNSA. This CDR3 has 15 residues.

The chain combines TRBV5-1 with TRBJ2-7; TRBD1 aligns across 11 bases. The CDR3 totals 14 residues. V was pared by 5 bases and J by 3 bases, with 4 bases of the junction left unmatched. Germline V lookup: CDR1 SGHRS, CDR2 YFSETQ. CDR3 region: CASSRDRGVYEQYF. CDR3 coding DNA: TGCGCCAGCAGTAGGGACAGGGGGGTCTACGAGCAGTACTTC.

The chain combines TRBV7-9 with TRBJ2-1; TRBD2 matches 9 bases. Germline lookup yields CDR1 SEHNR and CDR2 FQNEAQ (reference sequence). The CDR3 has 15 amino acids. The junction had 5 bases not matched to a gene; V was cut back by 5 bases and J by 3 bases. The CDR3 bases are TGTGCCAGCAGCCTTAGCGGGAGACTCTACAATGAGCAGTTCTTC. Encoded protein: CASSLSGRLYNEQFF.

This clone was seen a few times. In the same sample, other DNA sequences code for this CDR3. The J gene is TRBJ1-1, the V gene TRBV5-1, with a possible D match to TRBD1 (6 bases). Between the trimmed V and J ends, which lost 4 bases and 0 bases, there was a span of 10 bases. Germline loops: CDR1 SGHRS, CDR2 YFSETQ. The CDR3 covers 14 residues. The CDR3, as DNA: TGCGCCAGCAGCCAGGGGACATTGAACACTGAAGCTTTCTTT. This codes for CASSQGTLNTEAFF.

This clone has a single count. CDR3 sequence: CASSPTEMVIPYEQYF. The DNA for the CDR3 is TGCGCCAGCAGCCCGACGGAGATGGTTATACCCTACGAGCAGTACTTC. The V call is TRBV5-1, the J call TRBJ2-7; no clear D gene. CDR3 length: 16 amino acids. V lost 4 bases, J lost 2 bases, and 19 bases lay in between. Germline assignment: CDR1 SGHRS and CDR2 YFSETQ. The full variable domain, its missing parts supplied by reference TRBV5-1 and TRBJ2-7, is KAGVTQTPRYLIKTRGQQVTLSCSPISGHRSVSWYQQTPGQGLQFLFEYFSETQRNKGNFPGRFSGRQFSNSRSEMNVSTLELGDSALYLCASSPTEMVIPYEQYFGPGTRLTVT.

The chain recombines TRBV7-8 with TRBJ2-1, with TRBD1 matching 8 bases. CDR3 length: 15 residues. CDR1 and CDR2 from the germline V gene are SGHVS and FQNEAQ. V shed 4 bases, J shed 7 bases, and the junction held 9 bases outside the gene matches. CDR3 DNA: TGTGCCAGCAGCTCGGCAGGGGGCAGTCAGAATGAGCAGTTCTTC. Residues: CASSSAGGSQNEQFF.

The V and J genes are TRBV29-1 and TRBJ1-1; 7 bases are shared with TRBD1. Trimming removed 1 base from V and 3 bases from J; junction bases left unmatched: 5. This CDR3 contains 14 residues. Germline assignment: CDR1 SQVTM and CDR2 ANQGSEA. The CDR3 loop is CSVEGSTGDTEAFF. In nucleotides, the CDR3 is TGCAGCGTTGAAGGCTCAACAGGGGACACTGAAGCTTTCTTT.

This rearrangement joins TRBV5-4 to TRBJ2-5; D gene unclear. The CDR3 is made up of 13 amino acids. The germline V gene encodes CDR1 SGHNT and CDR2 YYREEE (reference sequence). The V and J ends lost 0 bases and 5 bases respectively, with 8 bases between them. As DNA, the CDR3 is TGTGCCAGCAGCTTGGGTGTTCGGGAGACCCAGTACTTC. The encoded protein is CASSLGVRETQYF.

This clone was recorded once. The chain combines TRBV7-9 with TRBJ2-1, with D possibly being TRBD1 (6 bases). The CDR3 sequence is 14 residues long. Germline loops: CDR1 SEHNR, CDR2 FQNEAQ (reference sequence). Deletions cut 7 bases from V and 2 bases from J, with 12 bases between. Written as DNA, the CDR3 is TGTGCCAGCACGGGGTACAGGGCCTACAATGAGCAGTTCTTC. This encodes CASTGYRAYNEQFF.

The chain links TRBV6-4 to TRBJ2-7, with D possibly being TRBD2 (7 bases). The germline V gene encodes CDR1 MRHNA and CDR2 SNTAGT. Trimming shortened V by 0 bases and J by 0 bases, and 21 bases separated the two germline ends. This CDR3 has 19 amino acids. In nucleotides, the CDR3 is TGTGCCAGCAGTGACTCGAGGTGGGGGGGCCAAGAGATCTCCTACGAGCAGTACGTC. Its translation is CASSDSRWGGQEISYEQYV.

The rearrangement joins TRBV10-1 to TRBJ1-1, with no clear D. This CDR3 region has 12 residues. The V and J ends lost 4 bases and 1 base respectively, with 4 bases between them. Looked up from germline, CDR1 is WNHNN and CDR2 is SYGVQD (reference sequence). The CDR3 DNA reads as TGCGCCAGCAGTGTGGGGAACACTGAAGCTTTCTTT. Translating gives CASSVGNTEAFF.

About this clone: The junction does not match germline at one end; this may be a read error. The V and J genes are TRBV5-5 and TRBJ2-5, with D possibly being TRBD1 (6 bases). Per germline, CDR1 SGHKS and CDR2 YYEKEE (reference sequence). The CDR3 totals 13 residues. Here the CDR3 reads CASSRRGQETQYF. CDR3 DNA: TGTGCCAGCAGCCGCAGGGGTCAAGAAACCCAGTACTTC.

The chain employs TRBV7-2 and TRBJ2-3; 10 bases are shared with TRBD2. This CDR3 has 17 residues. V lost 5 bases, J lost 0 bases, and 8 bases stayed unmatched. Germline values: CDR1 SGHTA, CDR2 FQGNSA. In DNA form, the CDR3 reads TGTGCCAGCAGCCTCCGGGGTAGCGGGGGGAGCACAGATACGCAGTATTTT. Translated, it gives CASSLRGSGGSTDTQYF. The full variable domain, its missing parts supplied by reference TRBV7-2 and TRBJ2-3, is GAGVSQSPSNKVTEKGKDVELRCDPISGHTALYWYRQSLGQGLEFLIYFQGNSAPDKSGLPSDRFSAERTGGSVSTLTIQRTQQEDSAVYLCASSLRGSGGSTDTQYFGPGTRLTVL.

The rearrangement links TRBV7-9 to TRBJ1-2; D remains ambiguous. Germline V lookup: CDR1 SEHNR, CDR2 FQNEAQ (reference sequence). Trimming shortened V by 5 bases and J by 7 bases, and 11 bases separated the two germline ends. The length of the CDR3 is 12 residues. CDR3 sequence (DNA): TGTGCCAGCAGCGCGACGGGTCTTGGCTACACCTTC. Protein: CASSATGLGYTF.

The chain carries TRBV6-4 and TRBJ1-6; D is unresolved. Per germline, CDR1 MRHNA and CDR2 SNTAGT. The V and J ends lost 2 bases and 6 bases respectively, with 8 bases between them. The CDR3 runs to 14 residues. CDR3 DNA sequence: TGTGCCAGCAGTGACAGATCTCTTAATTCACCCCTCCACTTT. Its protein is CASSDRSLNSPLHF.